The clone carrying this TCR beta chain was found a few times. Antigen: not known. Amplification of TCR beta CDR3 regions used RNA as the template. The TCR CDR3 was amplified in a first-round RT-PCR using the HTBI primer set. A single record per CDR3 protein comes from TCRdb applying MiXCR to the multiplex PCR reads. In the table there are more than 300,000 distinct CDR3 sequences, approximately 13% of which are singletons. Germline CDR1 GTSNPN, CDR2 SVGIG (reference sequence). The CDR3 covers 8 residues. This entry belongs to a study of T cells in Graves' hyperthyroidism and ophthalmopathy. Looking at the study overall: Peripheral blood was obtained at initial diagnosis, preceding any treatment. Overall study results and limits: A model using 13 V-J features told ophthalmopathy apart from stable hyperthyroidism.

The sample consisted of blood. The receptor was derived from a woman younger than 35 with Graves' hyperthyroidism. V usage is TRBV30 and J usage is TRBJ1-2; no reliable D call. This CDR3 is CAAYGYTF. The CDR3 DNA is TGTGCTGCCTATGGCTACACCTTC.